This is a list of T cell receptor beta chains from one sample in a study of technical replicates of blood from a handful of donors. Measured with immunoSEQ multiplex PCR; TCRdb has only the in-frame clones, and not every one. Of about 80,000 clones listed, 75% to 90% were seen once; the top ten hold 0.35% to 0.5%. The specimen sequenced was T cells isolated from PBMCs. These receptors were obtained from a human donor in good health. Each CDR3 is given with its conserved first and last residue. The D gene is left open where the match is weak. Size values are once, few and many counts, or a class for expanded clones, and some rows have none.

clone_size,j_call,d_call,v_call,cdr3_nt,cdr3_aa
.,TRBJ1-1,.,TRBV19,TGTGCCAGTAGTACTGACACTGGCACTGAAGCTTTCTTT,CASSTDTGTEAFF
.,TRBJ2-7,.,TRBV11-2,TGTGCCAGCAGGACCGGACATATCTACGAGCAGTACTTC,CASRTGHIYEQYF
.,TRBJ2-5,TRBD2,TRBV6-5,TGTGCCAGCAGTCCCGGACTAGGAAAGACCCAGTACTTC,CASSPGLGKTQYF
.,TRBJ1-1,.,TRBV4-1,TGCGCCAGCAGCCAAGAGGGGCAGGGAAGAAACACTGAAGCTTTCTTT,CASSQEGQGRNTEAFF
.,TRBJ2-1,TRBD2,TRBV7-3,TGTGCCAGCAGCTTAAGCGGGAGCTCCTACAATGAGCAGTTCTTC,CASSLSGSSYNEQFF
.,TRBJ2-7,.,TRBV5-1,TGCGCCAGCAGCTTGGATAACTCAGGGTTGTCCTACGAGCAGTACTTC,CASSLDNSGLSYEQYF
once,TRBJ2-7,.,TRBV5-1,TGCGCCAGCAGCGGAGGCCCCGGGACTTTAACCTACGAGCAGTACTTC,CASSGGPGTLTYEQYF
.,TRBJ2-3,TRBD1,TRBV28,TGTGCCAGCAGCCCAGACAGGGGGAAGGATACGCAGTATTTT,CASSPDRGKDTQYF
.,TRBJ1-1,.,TRBV11-2,TGTGCCAGCAGCGTTAGATTGAACACTGAAGCTTTCTTT,CASSVRLNTEAFF
.,TRBJ2-7,.,TRBV4-3,TGCGCCAGCAGCCAAGATCTAGGGGCGAAGGTATACGAGGAGCAGTACTTC,CASSQDLGAKVYEEQYF
.,TRBJ1-1,.,TRBV19,TGTGCCAGCACTCGTCATGTGAACACTGAAGCTTTCTTT,CASTRHVNTEAFF
once,TRBJ2-5,TRBD2,TRBV5-5,TGTGCCAGCAGCCCCGGACTAGCGGAGACCCAGTACTTC,CASSPGLAETQYF
.,TRBJ1-5,.,TRBV15,TGTGCCACCAGCAGTACAGGGATTAATCAGCCCCAGCATTTT,CATSSTGINQPQHF
.,TRBJ2-1,TRBD2,TRBV30,TGTGCCTGCGATGACACCATTCTAGCGGGAGAGCGCTACAATGAGCAGTTCTTC,CACDDTILAGERYNEQFF
.,TRBJ1-5,.,TRBV19,TGTGCCAGTAGTATCGGTTCCCATTCCGGGACACGGAATCAGCCCCAGCATTTT,CASSIGSHSGTRNQPQHF
.,TRBJ1-2,.,TRBV5-8,TGTGCCAGCAGCTTCCACGGAGCCCCCTATGGCTACACCTTC,CASSFHGAPYGYTF
.,TRBJ2-7,.,TRBV5-6,TGTGCCAGCAGCTTGGGGCTGAACCCCTACGAGCAGTACTTC,CASSLGLNPYEQYF
.,TRBJ2-2,TRBD2,TRBV19,TGTGCCAGTAGACCAGGACTAGCGGCGAACACCGGGGAGCTGTTTTTT,CASRPGLAANTGELFF
.,TRBJ2-3,.,TRBV5-4,TGTGCCAGCAGCTTCTATGACAGCAATACGCAGTATTTT,CASSFYDSNTQYF
once,TRBJ2-1,TRBD2,TRBV5-1,TGCGCCAGCTACCTGGGGGGACTAGTTCTTGAGCAGTTCTTC,CASYLGGLVLEQFF
.,TRBJ1-2,.,TRBV30,TGTGCCTCCAGGGTCGCAAAGGGGGGCTACACCTTC,CASRVAKGGYTF
.,TRBJ1-2,TRBD1,TRBV29-1,TGCAGCGTCGGACAGGTCCCTAACTATGGCTACACCTTC,CSVGQVPNYGYTF
.,TRBJ2-5,TRBD2,TRBV4-1,TGCGCCAGCAGCCAGGCTCTAGCGGGAGGTACCCAAGAGACCCAGTACTTC,CASSQALAGGTQETQYF
.,TRBJ2-1,TRBD2,TRBV5-1,TGCGCCAGCAGCTTAACTAGCGGGAACAATGAGCAGTTCTTC,CASSLTSGNNEQFF
.,TRBJ1-4,.,TRBV10-3,TGTGCCATCAGGACAGAAAAACTGTTTTTT,CAIRTEKLFF
few,TRBJ1-2,.,TRBV30,TGTGCCTGGAGTCTTAACTATGGCTACACCTTC,CAWSLNYGYTF
once,TRBJ2-3,TRBD2,TRBV5-1,TGCGCCAGCAGCTTCCTGGGACTAGCGGGAGGGGTAGATACGCAGTATTTT,CASSFLGLAGGVDTQYF
.,TRBJ2-5,TRBD1,TRBV27,TGTGCCAGCAGTTTTCGTACAGGGGGAGAGACCCAGTACTTC,CASSFRTGGETQYF
.,TRBJ2-3,TRBD1,TRBV18,TGTGCCAGCTCACCACTCGGACAGGGGGACACAGATACGCAGTATTTT,CASSPLGQGDTDTQYF
once,TRBJ1-5,.,TRBV19,TGTGCCAGTAGTCAAGGGGCTCTGCAGCCCCAGCATTTT,CASSQGALQPQHF
.,TRBJ2-1,.,TRBV18,TGTGCCAGCTCAGTTAGCGGTTACAATGAGCAGTTCTTC,CASSVSGYNEQFF
.,TRBJ2-2,.,TRBV7-2,TGTGCCAGCACCACCACAGGGTACACCGGGGAGCTGTTTTTT,CASTTTGYTGELFF
few,TRBJ1-1,.,TRBV29-1,TGCAGCGTACCCGGGGTTACTGAAGCTTTCTTT,CSVPGVTEAFF
.,TRBJ2-5,TRBD2,TRBV5-4,TGTGCCAGCAGCCCCCCGCCGACTAGCGGGTTTCAAGAGACCCAGTACTTC,CASSPPPTSGFQETQYF
.,TRBJ2-7,TRBD1,TRBV7-2,TGTGCCAGCAGCCCGACAGGGACGATTTCCCACGAGCAGTACTTC,CASSPTGTISHEQYF
.,TRBJ1-1,TRBD1,TRBV7-8,TGTGCCAGCAGCTTATTAGGGGGCTCAACTACTGAAGCTTTCTTT,CASSLLGGSTTEAFF
.,TRBJ2-1,TRBD1,TRBV6-1,TGTGCCAGCACCCGGACAGGGTTATACAATGAGCAGTTCTTC,CASTRTGLYNEQFF
once,TRBJ2-7,.,TRBV30,TGTGCCTGGAGTACTCAGACAGATTCCTACGAGCAGTACTTC,CAWSTQTDSYEQYF
few,TRBJ2-7,TRBD1,TRBV19,TGTGCCAGTAGCGACAGGGTTACCTACGAGCAGTACTTC,CASSDRVTYEQYF
.,TRBJ1-3,TRBD1,TRBV30,TGTGCCTGGAGTCAAGACAGGGATTTTGGAAACACCATATATTTT,CAWSQDRDFGNTIYF
few,TRBJ1-1,TRBD1,TRBV5-1,TGCGCCAGCAGACGGGACAGACAGAACACTGAAGCTTTCTTT,CASRRDRQNTEAFF
.,TRBJ2-7,TRBD2,TRBV7-9,TGTGCCAGCAGCGGCTCCGGGACTAGCATGTCCTACGAGCAGTACTTC,CASSGSGTSMSYEQYF
.,TRBJ2-3,.,TRBV11-2,TGTGCCAGCAGCTTCGGGGAGACTTTTCAGTATTTT,CASSFGETFQYF